Described below is a single T cell receptor (beta chain) sequence and its context. The data derive from a study of patients and donors after allogeneic stem cell transplantation. This CDR3 comprises 16 residues. V lost 0 bases and J lost 0, with 10 bases in between. Germline CDR1 reads SGHKS; CDR2 reads YYEKEE (reference sequence). TCRdb independently ran MiXCR on the RT-PCR reads; one entry per CDR3 protein. The profile covers tens of thousands of distinct CDR3 sequences, with approximately 6.2% appearing a single time and about 32% taken by the ten largest. This chain links TRBV5-5 with TRBJ2-1, with a weak D call TRBD2 (6 bases). This receptor was taken from a human donor who was either an allogeneic HSCT recipient or a stem cell or donor lymphocyte infusion donor (not recorded which). It is not recorded whose cells these are; they may come from a transplant donor. The specimen was blood, either unsorted or a sorted T cell fraction (not recorded which). The CDR3 sequence: CASSLGLGSSYNEQFF. The DNA for the CDR3 is TGTGCCAGCAGCTTGGGACTAGGAAGCTCCTACAATGAGCAGTTCTTC.